These 26 T cell receptor beta chains originate from one sample sequenced in a study of memory CD4+ T cells and cytomegalovirus serostatus. The table came from immunoSEQ multiplex PCR; TCRdb's copy has only in-frame clones and leaves some out. Altogether 45,000 to 65,000 clones are present, 60% to 80% being singletons, with the ten largest covering 0.77%. Single viable CD3+CD4+CD8-CD45RO+ cells were sorted as the memory CD4+ T cells. The sequencing sample was made of memory CD4+ T cells from blood. The receptors shown here come from an adult in good health and CMV-seronegative.

CDR3: CASSFSGVQETQYF. The CDR3 nucleotides are TGTGCCAGCAGTTTCTCGGGCGTCCAAGAGACCCAGTACTTC. The genes are TRBV27 and TRBJ2-5; D remains unclear. V gave up 3 bases and J gave up 1 base, with 9 bases separating them. Germline V gene sequence: CDR1 MNHEY, CDR2 SMNVEV (reference sequence). The CDR3 contains 14 residues.

The CDR3, as DNA: TGTGCCAGCGGGACTAGCGGGGAGGATACGCAGTATTTT. It yields the protein CASGTSGEDTQYF. The chain couples TRBV19 to TRBJ2-3; TRBD2 matches at 13 bases. Trimming took 9 bases from V and 6 from J; bases not matched to a gene: 3. The CDR3 has 13 residues. Germline V CDR1 and CDR2: LNHDA, SQIVND (reference sequence).

V gene TRBV19 combines with J gene TRBJ1-2; 8 nucleotides align to TRBD1. The CDR3 consists of 15 residues. The V and J ends lost 1 base and 6 bases, in that order; junction bases with no gene match: 7. Germline V gene lookup returns CDR1 LNHDA and CDR2 SQIVND (reference sequence). For the CDR3, the DNA is TGTGCCAGTAGTATAGGGGGGACAGGACCTGATGGCTACACCTTC. Protein sequence: CASSIGGTGPDGYTF.

The genes are TRBV27 and TRBJ1-5, with D unclear. This CDR3 contains 14 residues. Germline V CDR1 and CDR2: MNHEY, SMNVEV (reference sequence). V lost 2 bases to trimming and J lost 4 bases, with 9 bases between them. CDR3 nucleotide sequence: TGTGCCAGCAGTTTAGAACAGACAAATCAGCCCCAGCATTTT. Translation: CASSLEQTNQPQHF.

In this sample, this clone is medium-sized (0.01 to 0.1%). This chain joins TRBV5-1 and TRBJ1-1, with D tentatively TRBD1 (6 bases). The CDR3 has 14 residues. Germline CDR1 SGHRS, CDR2 YFSETQ. The V and J ends lost 9 bases and 2 bases respectively, with 17 bases between them. The CDR3 loop reads CATRGGIINTEAFF. The CDR3, as DNA: TGCGCCACTAGGGGGGGCATCATTAACACTGAAGCTTTCTTT.

The rearrangement uses TRBV13 and TRBJ1-4; TRBD1 matches 10 bases. With V trimmed by 0 bases and J by 11 bases, 6 bases remained unmatched. Germline values: CDR1 PRHDT, CDR2 FYEKMQ (reference sequence). The CDR3 totals 15 residues. The CDR3 is CASSLGDRGPRKLFF. The CDR3 coding sequence is TGTGCCAGCAGCTTAGGCGACAGGGGGCCAAGGAAACTGTTTTTT.

V usage is TRBV6-6 and J usage is TRBJ1-1; a possible D gene is TRBD1 (5 bases). The CDR3 consists of 16 residues. Trimming pared 6 bases from V and 1 base from J, leaving 18 bases between. CDR1 and CDR2 from the germline V gene are MNHNY and SVGAGI (reference sequence). The chain's CDR3 is CASRPPKTVQNTEAFF. For the CDR3, the DNA is TGTGCCAGCAGACCACCAAAGACAGTCCAGAACACTGAAGCTTTCTTT.

This clone was seen more than once but under ten times. The chain couples TRBV6-5 to TRBJ1-4; 9 nucleotides align to TRBD1. The CDR3 is 14 amino acids. V shed 6 bases and J 8 bases; nucleotides not matched to a gene: 7. Germline V gene lookup returns CDR1 MNHEY and CDR2 SVGAGI. CDR3 sequence (DNA): TGTGCCAGCAGCGTCGGGACAGGGAGCGAAAAACTGTTTTTT. Encoded protein: CASSVGTGSEKLFF.

The genes are TRBV7-9 and TRBJ1-1; D is ambiguous. The germline gives CDR1 SEHNR, CDR2 FQNEAQ (reference sequence). The ends were cut back, 2 bases at V and 0 bases at J, with 10 bases in the middle. This CDR3 spans 15 amino acids. The CDR3 is CASSLSNGVNTEAFF. CDR3 bases: TGTGCCAGCAGCTTAAGTAATGGCGTGAACACTGAAGCTTTCTTT.

The chain's CDR3 is CAWSLTRRASDTIYF. The CDR3 bases are TGTGCCTGGAGTCTCACCCGCAGGGCTTCGGACACCATATATTTT. The rearrangement joins TRBV30 to TRBJ1-3; maybe TRBD1 (5 bases). The germline CDR1 and CDR2 sequences are GTSNPN and SVGIG (reference sequence). The CDR3 extends over 15 amino acids. Trimming left V 2 bases short and J 8 bases short, with 19 bases between.

The chain combines TRBV12-5 with TRBJ2-7, with 9 bases lining up with TRBD1. Per the germline V gene, CDR1 is LGHNT and CDR2 is FRNRAP. The V and J ends lost 0 bases and 7 bases, in that order; junction bases with no gene match: 13. This CDR3 is 17 amino acids long. CDR3: CASGLVSTGGYPGEQYF. The CDR3 DNA reads TGTGCTAGTGGTTTGGTATCGACAGGGGGATACCCGGGGGAGCAGTACTTC.

The chain joins TRBV30 to TRBJ2-5; D is uncertain. This CDR3 is 12 amino acids long. The V end was cut by 4 bases, the J end by 7 bases, with 13 bases between. The V gene's germline CDR1 is GTSNPN and CDR2 SVGIG (reference sequence). The CDR3 coding sequence is TGTGCCTGGAACACCATTAGAGGGACCCAGTACTTC. Residues: CAWNTIRGTQYF.

This chain joins TRBV20-1 and TRBJ1-2; TRBD1 agrees at 7 bases. The CDR3 covers 11 residues. Germline-derived CDR1 and CDR2 are DFQATT and SNEGSKA (reference sequence). With V trimmed by 3 bases and J by 9 bases, 4 bases remained unmatched. CDR3: CSASGQASYTF. The CDR3 bases are TGCAGTGCTAGCGGACAGGCTAGCTACACCTTC.

This clone came up a few times. The chain has TRBV14 and TRBJ1-2; 7 positions agree with TRBD1. CDR3 length: 14 residues. Germline V lookup: CDR1 SGHDN, CDR2 FVKESK. V lost 5 bases to trimming and J lost 3 bases; unmatched junction nucleotides: 6. DNA for the CDR3: TGTGCCAGCAGCAAGGGGGCGTTGGACTATGGCTACACCTTC. Protein product: CASSKGALDYGYTF.

The rearrangement links TRBV11-3 to TRBJ2-1, with D possibly called TRBD1 or TRBD2 (5 bases each). In germline, CDR1 is SGHNT, CDR2 YENEEA. The CDR3 consists of 15 residues. V lost 0 bases and J lost 4, with 10 bases in between. The CDR3 is CASSLDGALYNEQFF. The CDR3 DNA follows: TGTGCCAGCAGCTTAGACGGGGCTCTATACAATGAGCAGTTCTTC.

This chain connects TRBV6-1 to TRBJ1-1; D is unclear. Germline CDR1 and CDR2: MNHNS and SASEGT. CDR3 length: 14 residues. Trimming cost V 0 bases and J 0 bases, with 5 bases left between them. CDR3 sequence reads: CASSEAGLNTEAFF. CDR3 coding DNA: TGTGCCAGCAGTGAAGCGGGGTTGAACACTGAAGCTTTCTTT.

The rearrangement joins TRBV28 to TRBJ2-1; 7 bases line up with TRBD2. This CDR3 comprises 15 residues. J gave up 7 bases and V 5 bases, and 11 bases lay outside the gene matches. CDR1 is MDHEN and CDR2 is SYDVKM in the germline V gene. The CDR3 DNA follows: TGTGCCAGCAGTCCCCCCGGGGTGGGAGGGAATGAGCAGTTCTTC. This codes for CASSPPGVGGNEQFF.

The chain combines TRBV7-2 with TRBJ2-2; D is unresolved. Germline lookup yields CDR1 SGHTA and CDR2 FQGNSA. The CDR3 length is 12 residues. V lost 1 base and J lost 9, with 6 bases in between. The CDR3 bases are TGTGCCAGCAGCTTAGGCCTCAGGGAGCTGTTTTTT. Translation: CASSLGLRELFF.

This chain connects TRBV28 to TRBJ1-2; possibly TRBD1 for D (6 bases). V shed 2 bases and J shed 4 bases, with 17 bases lying between them. The CDR3 is 16 residues long. Germline loops: CDR1 MDHEN, CDR2 SYDVKM. CDR3 DNA: TGTGCCAGCAGTTTAATCGGGTGGGGGCCGGGCTATGGCTACACCTTC. Protein product: CASSLIGWGPGYGYTF.

This rearrangement joins TRBV11-2 to TRBJ2-7; no definite D call. Trimming left V 1 base short and J 2 bases short, with 12 bases between. The CDR3 has 15 amino acids. Germline V gene sequence: CDR1 SGHAT, CDR2 FQNNGV. The CDR3 DNA sequence: TGTGCCAGCAGCTTAGGGTACAGCGCAGCCTACGAGCAGTACTTC. Translated: CASSLGYSAAYEQYF.

This clone was seen a handful of times. The V call is TRBV28, the J call TRBJ2-7; unclear D gene. CDR1 is MDHEN and CDR2 is SYDVKM in the germline V gene. This CDR3 comprises 12 residues. Trimming removed 5 bases at V and 9 bases at J, with 14 bases between. The CDR3 protein is CASSPPLRGQYF. In nucleotides, the CDR3 is TGTGCCAGCAGTCCACCACTACGAGGGCAGTACTTC.

The gene calls are TRBV6-6 and TRBJ2-2; D is uncertain. V was clipped by 6 bases and J by 5 bases, with 10 bases between them. Per germline, CDR1 MNHNY and CDR2 SVGAGI (reference sequence). CDR3 length: 13 residues. CDR3 amino acids: CASRAPMTGELFF. In nucleotides, the CDR3 is TGTGCCAGCAGGGCTCCGATGACCGGGGAGCTGTTTTTT.

This clone occurred a few times. V is TRBV7-3 and J is TRBJ2-5, with TRBD2 matching over 9 bases. V shed 2 bases and J 5 bases; nucleotides not matched to a gene: 3. This CDR3 spans 14 amino acids. The germline V gene has CDR1 SGHTA and CDR2 FQGTGA. CDR3 in DNA: TGTGCCAGCAGCTTAGCGGGGGGGCTCGAGACCCAGTACTTC. Its protein is CASSLAGGLETQYF.

This clone was seen a handful of times. The rearrangement joins TRBV5-1 to TRBJ1-1; D is uncertain. Looked up from germline, CDR1 is SGHRS and CDR2 is YFSETQ. The CDR3 is 13 amino acids. V was cut by 0 bases and J by 5 bases, with 8 bases left in between. CDR3 coding DNA: TGCGCCAGCAGCTTGGGTGCGGGGACTGAAGCTTTCTTT. It translates to CASSLGAGTEAFF.

The V call is TRBV6-1, the J call TRBJ2-1, with D perhaps matching TRBD1 (6 bases). From germline, CDR1 is MNHNS and CDR2 SASEGT. The CDR3 extends over 19 amino acids. V lost 3 bases and J lost 0, with 21 bases in between. CDR3: CASSDTRDTSLSSYNEQFF. The CDR3 bases are TGTGCCAGCAGTGACACTCGGGACACGTCTCTGAGCTCCTACAATGAGCAGTTCTTC.

The gene calls are TRBV5-1 and TRBJ2-4; D could derive from TRBD1 or TRBD2 (5 bases each). V gave up 0 bases and J gave up 0 bases, with 7 bases separating them. The CDR3 has 15 amino acids. The germline V gene encodes CDR1 SGHRS and CDR2 YFSETQ. In DNA, the CDR3 is TGCGCCAGCAGCTTGGACGGGGCAGCCAAAAACATTCAGTACTTC. Its protein product is CASSLDGAAKNIQYF.